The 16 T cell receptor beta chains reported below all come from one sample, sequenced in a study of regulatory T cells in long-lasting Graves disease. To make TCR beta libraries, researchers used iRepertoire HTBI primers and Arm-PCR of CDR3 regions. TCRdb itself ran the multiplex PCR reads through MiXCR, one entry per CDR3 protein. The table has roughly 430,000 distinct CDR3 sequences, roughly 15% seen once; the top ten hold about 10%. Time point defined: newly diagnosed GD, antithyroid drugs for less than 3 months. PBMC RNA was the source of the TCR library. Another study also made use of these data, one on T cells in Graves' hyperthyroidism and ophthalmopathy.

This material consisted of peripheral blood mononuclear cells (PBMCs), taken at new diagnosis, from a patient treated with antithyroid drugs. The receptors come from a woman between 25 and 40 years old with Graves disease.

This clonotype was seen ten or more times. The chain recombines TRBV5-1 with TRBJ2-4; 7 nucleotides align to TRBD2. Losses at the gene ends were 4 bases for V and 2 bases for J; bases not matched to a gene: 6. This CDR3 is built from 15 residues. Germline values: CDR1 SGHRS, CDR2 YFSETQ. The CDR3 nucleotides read TGCGCCAGCAGCCCTTCTAGCGGTTCCAAAAACATTCAGTACTTC. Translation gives CASSPSSGSKNIQYF.

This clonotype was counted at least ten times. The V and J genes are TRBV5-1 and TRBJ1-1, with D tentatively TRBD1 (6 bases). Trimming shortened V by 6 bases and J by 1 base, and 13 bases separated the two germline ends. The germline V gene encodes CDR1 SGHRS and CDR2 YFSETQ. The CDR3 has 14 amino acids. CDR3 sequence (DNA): TGCGCCAGCAAGAGTCAGGGGTCGAACACTGAAGCTTTCTTT. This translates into CASKSQGSNTEAFF. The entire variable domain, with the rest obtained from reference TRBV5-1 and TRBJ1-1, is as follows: KAGVTQTPRYLIKTRGQQVTLSCSPISGHRSVSWYQQTPGQGLQFLFEYFSETQRNKGNFPGRFSGRQFSNSRSEMNVSTLELGDSALYLCASKSQGSNTEAFFGQGTRLTVV.

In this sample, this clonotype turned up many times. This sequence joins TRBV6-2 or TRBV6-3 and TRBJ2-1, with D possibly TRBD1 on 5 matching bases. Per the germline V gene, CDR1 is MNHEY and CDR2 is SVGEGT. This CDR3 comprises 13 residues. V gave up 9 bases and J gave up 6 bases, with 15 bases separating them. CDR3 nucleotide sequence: TGTGCCAGTAAGTTGACAGCCATCAATGAGCAGTTCTTC. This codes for CASKLTAINEQFF.

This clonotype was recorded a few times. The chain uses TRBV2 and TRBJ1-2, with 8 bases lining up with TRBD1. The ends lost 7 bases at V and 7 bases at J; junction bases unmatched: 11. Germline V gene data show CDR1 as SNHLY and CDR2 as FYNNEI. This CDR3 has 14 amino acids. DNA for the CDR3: TGTGCCAGCAACTTCGGGACAGGAATTGGTGGCTACACCTTC. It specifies CASNFGTGIGGYTF.

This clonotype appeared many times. CDR3 sequence (DNA): TGTGCCAGCAGTTTATCAAGGCCAAGAGGTCACGTGGAAAAACTGTTTTTT. Translation: CASSLSRPRGHVEKLFF. V is TRBV27 and J is TRBJ1-4; D uncertain. V was clipped by 0 bases and J by 8 bases, with 19 bases between them. Germline assignment: CDR1 MNHEY and CDR2 SMNVEV (reference sequence). This CDR3 has 17 residues. The full variable domain, completed using reference TRBV27 and TRBJ1-4, is EAQVTQNPRYLITVTGKKLTVTCSQNMNHEYMSWYRQDPGLGLRQIYYSMNVEVTDKGDVPEGYKVSRKEKRNFPLILESPSPNQTSLYFCASSLSRPRGHVEKLFFGSGTQLSVL.

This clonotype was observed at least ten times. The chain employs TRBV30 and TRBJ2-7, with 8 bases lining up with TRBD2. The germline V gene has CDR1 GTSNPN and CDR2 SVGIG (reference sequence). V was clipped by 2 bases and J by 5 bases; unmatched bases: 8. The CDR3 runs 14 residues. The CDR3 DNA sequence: TGTGCCTGGAGTCGGGAGCGGGAGATTGACGAGCAGTACTTC. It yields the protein CAWSREREIDEQYF.

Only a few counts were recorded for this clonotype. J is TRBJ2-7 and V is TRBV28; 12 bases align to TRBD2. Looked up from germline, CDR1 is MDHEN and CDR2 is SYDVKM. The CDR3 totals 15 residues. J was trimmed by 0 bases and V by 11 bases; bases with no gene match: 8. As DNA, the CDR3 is TGTGCCTCAGGGACTAGCGGGTTTAGCTCCTACGAGCAGTACTTC. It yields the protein CASGTSGFSSYEQYF.

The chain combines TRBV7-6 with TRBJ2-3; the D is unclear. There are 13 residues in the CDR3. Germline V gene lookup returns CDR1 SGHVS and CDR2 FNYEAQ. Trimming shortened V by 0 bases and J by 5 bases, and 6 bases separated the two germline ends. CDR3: CASSLALEDTQYF. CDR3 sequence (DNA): TGTGCCAGCAGCTTAGCCCTAGAAGATACGCAGTATTTT.

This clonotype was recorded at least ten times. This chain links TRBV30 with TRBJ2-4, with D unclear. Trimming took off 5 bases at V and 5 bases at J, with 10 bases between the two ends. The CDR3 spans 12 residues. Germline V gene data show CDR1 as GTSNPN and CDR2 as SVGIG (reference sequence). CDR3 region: CAWGDSENIQYF. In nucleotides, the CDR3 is TGTGCCTGGGGGGATTCGGAAAACATTCAGTACTTC.

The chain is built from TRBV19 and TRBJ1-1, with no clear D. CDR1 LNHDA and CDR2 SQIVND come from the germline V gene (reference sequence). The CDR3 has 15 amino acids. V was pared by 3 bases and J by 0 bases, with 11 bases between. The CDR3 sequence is CASSINGKMNTEAFF. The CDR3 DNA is TGTGCCAGTAGTATCAACGGAAAAATGAACACTGAAGCTTTCTTT.

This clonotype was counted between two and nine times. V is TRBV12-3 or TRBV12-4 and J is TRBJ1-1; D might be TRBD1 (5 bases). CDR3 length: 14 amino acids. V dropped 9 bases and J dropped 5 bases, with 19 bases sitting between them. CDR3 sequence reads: CASKTAGGGTEAFF. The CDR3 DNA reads TGTGCCAGTAAGACAGCTGGGGGAGGTACTGAAGCTTTCTTT.

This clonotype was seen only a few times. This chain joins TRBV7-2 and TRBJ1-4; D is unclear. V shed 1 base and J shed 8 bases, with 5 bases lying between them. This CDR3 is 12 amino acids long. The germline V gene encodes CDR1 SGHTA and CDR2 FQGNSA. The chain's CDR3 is CASSLGTEKLFF. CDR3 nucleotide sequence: TGTGCCAGCAGCTTAGGGACGGAAAAACTGTTTTTT.

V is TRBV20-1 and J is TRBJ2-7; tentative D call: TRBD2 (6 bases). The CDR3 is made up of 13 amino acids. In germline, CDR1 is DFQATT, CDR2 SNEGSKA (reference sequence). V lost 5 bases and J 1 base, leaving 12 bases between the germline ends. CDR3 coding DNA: TGCAGTGCTCAATTTAGCGGATCCTACGAGCAGTACTTC. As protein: CSAQFSGSYEQYF.

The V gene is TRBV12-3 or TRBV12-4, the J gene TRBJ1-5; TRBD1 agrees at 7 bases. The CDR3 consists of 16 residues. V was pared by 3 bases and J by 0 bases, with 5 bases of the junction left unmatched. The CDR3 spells CASSFWDRHSNQPQHF. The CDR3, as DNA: TGTGCCAGCAGTTTTTGGGACAGACATAGCAATCAGCCCCAGCATTTT.

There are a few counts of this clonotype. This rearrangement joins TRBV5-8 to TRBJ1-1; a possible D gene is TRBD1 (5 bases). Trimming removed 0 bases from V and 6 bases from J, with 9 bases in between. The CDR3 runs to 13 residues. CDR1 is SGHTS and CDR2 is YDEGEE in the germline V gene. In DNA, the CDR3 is TGTGCCAGCAGCTTGGGAGGGGTAGCTGAAGCTTTCTTT. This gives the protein CASSLGGVAEAFF.

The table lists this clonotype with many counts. The CDR3 reads CASSEGVGAPQHF. The CDR3 nucleotides are TGTGCCAGCAGTGAGGGTGTGGGGGCGCCCCAGCATTTT. The J gene is TRBJ1-5, the V gene TRBV2; maybe TRBD1 (6 bases). V lost 3 bases and J 9 bases, leaving 12 bases between the germline ends. Germline V lookup: CDR1 SNHLY, CDR2 FYNNEI. CDR3 length: 13 residues. The whole variable domain, remainder taken from reference TRBV2 and TRBJ1-5, is EPEVTQTPSHQVTQMGQEVILRCVPISNHLYFYWYRQILGQKVEFLVSFYNNEISEKSEIFDDQFSVERPDGSNFTLKIRSTKLEDSAMYFCASSEGVGAPQHFGDGTRLSIL.